This T cell receptor (beta chain) was captured in a study of T cell repertoires in cytomegalovirus infection. Overall study context: CMV infection and matching HLA type were both indicated by public TCR beta signatures.

MiXCR, run by TCRdb on the reads, gives a single entry per CDR3 protein. The sample consists of roughly 300,000 distinct CDR3 sequences, under 30% of them appearing once. Trimming shortened V by 5 bases and J by 2 bases, and 12 bases separated the two germline ends. The CDR3 consists of 14 residues. Germline CDR1 reads SGHTA; CDR2 reads FQGNSA. Study results and caveats: CMV carriers with the relevant HLA were identified by cumulative public TCR beta family frequency. Dominating the ex vivo response were TCR beta clonotypes that were CMV-specific and HLA-C-restricted.

Details on this clonotype: As yet, its antigen is unknown.

This receptor was identified in a human donor in good health (CMV status not recorded). Some clones in this sample may be carry-over from other donors' samples. Sequenced input: PBMCs. This rearrangement joins TRBV7-2 to TRBJ2-5, with unresolved D. CDR3 amino acids: CASSRFQGQETQYF. The DNA of the CDR3 is TGTGCCAGCAGCCGATTCCAAGGTCAAGAGACCCAGTACTTC.